The clone carrying this T cell receptor (beta chain) occurred once. The CDR3 has 11 residues. Trimming took 3 bases from V and 8 from J, leaving 7 bases between them. This entry belongs to a study of blood T cell repertoires in COVID-19. The wider study: There were acute and convalescent COVID-19 samples, and they came from the United States, Italy and Spain. PBMCs, B-cell-depleted T cells, or T cells provided the cDNA or gDNA that made up the material.

Methods used by the authors: Amplification with reference gene primers provided the estimates of nucleated cell counts. Clones were sequenced by immunoSEQ multiplex PCR, and TCRdb holds only the in-frame ones, with some missing. That table is the source of V, J and clone size, and D and trimming were worked out from the DNA. The sample has roughly 200,000 clones; around 86% are singletons. This sequence joins TRBV12-3 or TRBV12-4 and TRBJ1-1; D unclear. The receptor's source is a man aged 40-49 years with active or convalescent COVID-19. The sample comprised peripheral blood. CDR3 loop: CASSLLSEAFF. The CDR3 nucleotides are TGTGCCAGCAGTTTGCTATCGGAAGCTTTCTTT.